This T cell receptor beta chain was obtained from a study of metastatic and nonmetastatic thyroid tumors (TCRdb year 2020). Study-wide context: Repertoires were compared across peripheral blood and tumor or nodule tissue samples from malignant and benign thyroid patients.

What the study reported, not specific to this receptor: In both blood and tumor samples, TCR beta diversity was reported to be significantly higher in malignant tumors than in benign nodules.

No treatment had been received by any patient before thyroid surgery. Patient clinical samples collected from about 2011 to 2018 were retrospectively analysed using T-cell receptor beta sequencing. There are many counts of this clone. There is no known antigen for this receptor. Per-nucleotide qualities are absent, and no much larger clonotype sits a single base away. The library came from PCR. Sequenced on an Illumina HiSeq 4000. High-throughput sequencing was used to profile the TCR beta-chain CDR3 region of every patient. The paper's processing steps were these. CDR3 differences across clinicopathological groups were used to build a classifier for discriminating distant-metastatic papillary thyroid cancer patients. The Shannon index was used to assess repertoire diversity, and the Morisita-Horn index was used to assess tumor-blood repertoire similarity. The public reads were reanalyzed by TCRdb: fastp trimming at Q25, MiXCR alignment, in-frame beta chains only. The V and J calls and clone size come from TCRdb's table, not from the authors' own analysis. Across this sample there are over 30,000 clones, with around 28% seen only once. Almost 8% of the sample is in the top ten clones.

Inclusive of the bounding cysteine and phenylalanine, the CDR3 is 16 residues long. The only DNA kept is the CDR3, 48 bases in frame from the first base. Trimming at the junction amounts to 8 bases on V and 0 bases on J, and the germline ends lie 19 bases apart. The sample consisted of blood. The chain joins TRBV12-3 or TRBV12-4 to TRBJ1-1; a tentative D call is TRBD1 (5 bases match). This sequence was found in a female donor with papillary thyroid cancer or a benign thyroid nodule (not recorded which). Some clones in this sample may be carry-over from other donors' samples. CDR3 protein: CASRRYGGWVNTEAFF. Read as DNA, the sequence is TGTGCCAGCCGCAGATATGGGGGGTGGGTGAACACTGAAGCTTTCTTT.